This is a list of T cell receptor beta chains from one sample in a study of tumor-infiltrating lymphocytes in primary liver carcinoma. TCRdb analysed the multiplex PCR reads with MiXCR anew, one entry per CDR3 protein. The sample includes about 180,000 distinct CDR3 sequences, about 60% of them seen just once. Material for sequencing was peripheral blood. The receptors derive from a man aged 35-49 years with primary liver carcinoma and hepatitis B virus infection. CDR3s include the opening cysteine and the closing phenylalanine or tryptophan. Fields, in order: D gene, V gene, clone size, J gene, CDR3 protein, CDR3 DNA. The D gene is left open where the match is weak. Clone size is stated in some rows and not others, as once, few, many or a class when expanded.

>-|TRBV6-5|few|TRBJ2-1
CASSYSRAGGTEQFF
TGTGCCAGCAGTTATAGTCGGGCCGGCGGGACTGAGCAGTTCTTC
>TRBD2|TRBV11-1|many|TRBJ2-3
CASSPLAGGPGSTDTQYF
TGTGCCAGCAGCCCACTAGCGGGAGGGCCAGGGAGCACAGATACGCAGTATTTT
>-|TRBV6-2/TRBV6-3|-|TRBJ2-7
CASSFGGTSSGEQYF
TGTGCCAGCAGTTTCGGAGGGACATCTTCTGGCGAGCAGTACTTC
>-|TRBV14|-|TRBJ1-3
CASSRRTGNTIYF
TGTGCCAGCAGCCGTCGGACAGGAAACACCATATATTTT
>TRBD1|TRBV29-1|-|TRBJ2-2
CSVEKEGQGAYTGELFF
TGCAGCGTTGAAAAGGAGGGACAGGGGGCGTACACCGGGGAGCTGTTTTTT
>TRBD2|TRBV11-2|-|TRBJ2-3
CASSLGVTSGSTGTQYF
TGCGCCAGCAGCTTAGGGGTAACTAGCGGGAGCACAGGTACGCAGTATTTT
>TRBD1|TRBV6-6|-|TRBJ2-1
CASRTGTGSYNEQFF
TGTGCCAGCAGAACCGGGACAGGGAGTTACAATGAGCAGTTCTTC
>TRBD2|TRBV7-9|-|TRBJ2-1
CASSQLAGGRNEQLF
TGTGCCAGCAGCCAACTAGCGGGAGGGCGGAATGAGCAGCTCTTC
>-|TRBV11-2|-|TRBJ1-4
CASSEARSEKLFF
TGTGCCAGCAGCGAGGCGCGTTCAGAAAAACTGTTTTTT
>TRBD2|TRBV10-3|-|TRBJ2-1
CAIKGGLAGDNEEFF
TGTGCCATCAAAGGGGGGCTAGCGGGGGACAATGAGGAGTTCTTC
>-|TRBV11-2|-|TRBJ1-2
CVSSPSYNYVYTF
TGTGTCAGCAGCCCCTCTTACAACTATGTCTACACCTTC
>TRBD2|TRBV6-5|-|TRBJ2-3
CASSYSIPSGGRDTQYF
TGTGCCAGCAGTTACTCGATCCCTAGCGGGGGTCGGGATACGCAGTATTTT
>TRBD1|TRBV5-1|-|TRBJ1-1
CASSLLQGEGEAFF
TGCGCCAGCAGCTTGTTACAGGGGGAGGGTGAAGCTTTCTTT
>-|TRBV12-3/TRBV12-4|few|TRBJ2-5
CASSLGGAGETQYF
TGTGCCAGCAGTTTAGGGGGAGCAGGAGAGACCCAGTACTTC
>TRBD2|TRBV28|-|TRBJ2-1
CASNSGSSCNEQFF
TGTGCCAGCAACAGCGGGAGCTCCTGCAATGAGCAGTTCTTC
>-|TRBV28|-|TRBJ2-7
CASSGRVSYEQYF
TGTGCCAGCAGTGGGCGGGTATCCTACGAGCAGTACTTC
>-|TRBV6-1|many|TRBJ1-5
CASSETTPDSNQPQHF
TGTGCCAGCAGTGAAACTACACCCGATAGCAATCAGCCCCAGCATTTT
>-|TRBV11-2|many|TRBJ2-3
CASSLSWGDTQYF
TGTGCCAGCAGCTTATCATGGGGAGATACGCAGTATTTT
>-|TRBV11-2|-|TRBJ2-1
CASERGTSESYNEQFF
TGTGCCAGCGAAAGGGGAACCTCCGAGTCCTACAATGAGCAGTTCTTC
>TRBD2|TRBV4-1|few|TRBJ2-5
CASSQTSGGKETQYF
TGCGCCAGCAGCCAGACTAGCGGCGGAAAAGAGACCCAGTACTTC
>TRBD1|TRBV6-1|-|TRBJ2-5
CASSDAFQGEQSQETQYF
TGTGCCAGCAGTGACGCCTTCCAGGGGGAACAAAGCCAAGAGACCCAGTACTTC
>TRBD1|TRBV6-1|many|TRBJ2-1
CASRRGTGGSYNEQFF
TGTGCCAGCAGAAGAGGGACAGGGGGCTCCTACAATGAGCAGTTCTTC
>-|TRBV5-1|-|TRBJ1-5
CASSLTGNQPQHF
TGCGCCAGCAGCTTAACCGGCAATCAGCCCCAGCATTTT
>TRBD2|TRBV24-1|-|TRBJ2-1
CATSDGGRNYDEQFF
TGTGCCACCAGTGATGGCGGGAGAAACTACGATGAGCAGTTCTTC
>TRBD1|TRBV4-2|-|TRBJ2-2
CASSQDRLGGDRGAGELFF
TGTGCCAGCAGCCAAGATCGTCTAGGGGGCGACAGAGGTGCCGGGGAGCTGTTTTTT
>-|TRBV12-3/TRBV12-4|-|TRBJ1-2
CASGLPMGSDYTF
TGTGCCAGCGGGCTGCCTATGGGGTCAGACTACACCTTC
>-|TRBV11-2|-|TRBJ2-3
CASSFRDVTDTQYF
TGTGCCAGCAGCTTTCGCGACGTCACAGATACGCAGTATTTT
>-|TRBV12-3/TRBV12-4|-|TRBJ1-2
CASSLIRGGYTF
TGTGCCAGCAGTTTAATTAGGGGTGGCTACACCTTC